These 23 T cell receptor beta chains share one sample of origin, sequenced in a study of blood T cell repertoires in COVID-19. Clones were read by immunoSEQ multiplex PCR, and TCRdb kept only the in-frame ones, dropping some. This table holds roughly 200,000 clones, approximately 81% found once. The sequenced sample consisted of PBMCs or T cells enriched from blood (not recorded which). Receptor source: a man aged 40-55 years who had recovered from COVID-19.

The CDR3 here is CASSPGGVGETQYF. In DNA, the CDR3 is TGCGCCAGCAGCCCCGGGGGAGTGGGGGAGACCCAGTACTTC. The chain uses TRBV5-1 and TRBJ2-5; the D gene is possibly TRBD2 (6 bases). Trimming took 4 bases from V and 5 from J, leaving 15 bases between them. There are 14 residues in the CDR3. CDR1 is SGHRS, CDR2 YFSETQ, per germline.

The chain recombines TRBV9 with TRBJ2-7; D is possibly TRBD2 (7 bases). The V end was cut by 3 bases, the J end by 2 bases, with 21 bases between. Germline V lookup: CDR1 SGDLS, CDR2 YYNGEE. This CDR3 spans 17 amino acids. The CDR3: CASSGFTGGRPPYEQYF. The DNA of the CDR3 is TGTGCCAGCAGCGGCTTCACGGGGGGCCGTCCCCCCTACGAGCAGTACTTC.

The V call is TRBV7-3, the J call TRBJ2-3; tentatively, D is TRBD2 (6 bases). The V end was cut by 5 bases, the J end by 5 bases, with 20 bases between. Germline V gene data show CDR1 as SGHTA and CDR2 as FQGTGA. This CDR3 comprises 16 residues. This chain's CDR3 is CASSRGLNDLGDTQYF. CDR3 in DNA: TGTGCCAGCAGCCGGGGGTTAAATGACCTGGGAGATACGCAGTATTTT.

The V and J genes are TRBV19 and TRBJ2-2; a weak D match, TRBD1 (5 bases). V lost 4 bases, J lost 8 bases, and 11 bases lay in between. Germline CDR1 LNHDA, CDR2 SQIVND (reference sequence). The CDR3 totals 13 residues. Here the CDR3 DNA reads TGTGCCAGTAGTAGCTTTGGGGCAGGGGAGCTGTTTTTT. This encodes CASSSFGAGELFF.

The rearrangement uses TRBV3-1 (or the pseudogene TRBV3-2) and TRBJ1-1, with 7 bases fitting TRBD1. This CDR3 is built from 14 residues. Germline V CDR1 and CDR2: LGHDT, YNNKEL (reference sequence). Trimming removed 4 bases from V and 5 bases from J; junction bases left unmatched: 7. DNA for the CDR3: TGTGCCAGCAGCCGTCGGACAGGTGGGACTGAAGCTTTCTTT. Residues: CASSRRTGGTEAFF.

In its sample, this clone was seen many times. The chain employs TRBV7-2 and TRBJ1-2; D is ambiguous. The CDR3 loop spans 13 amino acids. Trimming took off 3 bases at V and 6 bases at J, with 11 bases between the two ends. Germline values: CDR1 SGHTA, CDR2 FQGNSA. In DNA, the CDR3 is TGTGCCAGCAGCTTCGGCAGGTTTGATGGCTACACCTTC. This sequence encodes CASSFGRFDGYTF. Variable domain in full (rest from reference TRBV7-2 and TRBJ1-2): GAGVSQSPSNKVTEKGKDVELRCDPISGHTALYWYRQSLGQGLEFLIYFQGNSAPDKSGLPSDRFSAERTGGSVSTLTIQRTQQEDSAVYLCASSFGRFDGYTFGSGTRLTVV.

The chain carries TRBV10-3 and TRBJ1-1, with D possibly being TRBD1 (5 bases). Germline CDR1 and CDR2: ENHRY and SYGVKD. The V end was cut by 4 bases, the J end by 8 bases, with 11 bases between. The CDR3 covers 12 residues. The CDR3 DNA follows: TGTGCCATCAGTGCGGGGGGTAAGGAAGCTTTCTTT. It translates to CAISAGGKEAFF.

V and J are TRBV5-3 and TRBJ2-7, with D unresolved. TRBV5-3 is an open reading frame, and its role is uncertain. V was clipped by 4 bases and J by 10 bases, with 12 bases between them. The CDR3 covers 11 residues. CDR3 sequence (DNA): TGTGCCAGAAGCCCGCAGGTAAGACAGTACTTC. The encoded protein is CARSPQVRQYF.

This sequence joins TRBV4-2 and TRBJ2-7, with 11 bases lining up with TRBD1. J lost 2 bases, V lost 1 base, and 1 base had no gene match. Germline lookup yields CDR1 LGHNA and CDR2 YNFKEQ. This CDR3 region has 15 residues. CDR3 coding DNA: TGTGCCAGCAGCCAAGGGGGACAGGGGGCCTACGAGCAGTACTTC. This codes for CASSQGGQGAYEQYF.

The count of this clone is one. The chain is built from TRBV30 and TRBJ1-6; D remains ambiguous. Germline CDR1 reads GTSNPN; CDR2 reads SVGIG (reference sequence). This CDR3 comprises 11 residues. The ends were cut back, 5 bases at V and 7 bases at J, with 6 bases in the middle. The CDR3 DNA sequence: TGTGCCTGGGCTTTAAATTCACCCCTCCACTTT. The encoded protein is CAWALNSPLHF.

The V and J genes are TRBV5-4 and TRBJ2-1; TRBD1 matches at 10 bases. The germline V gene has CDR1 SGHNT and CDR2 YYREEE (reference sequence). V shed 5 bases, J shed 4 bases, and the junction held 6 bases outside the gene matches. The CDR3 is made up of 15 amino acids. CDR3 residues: CASRPGTGAYNEQFF. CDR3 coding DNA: TGTGCCAGCAGACCCGGGACAGGGGCATACAATGAGCAGTTCTTC.

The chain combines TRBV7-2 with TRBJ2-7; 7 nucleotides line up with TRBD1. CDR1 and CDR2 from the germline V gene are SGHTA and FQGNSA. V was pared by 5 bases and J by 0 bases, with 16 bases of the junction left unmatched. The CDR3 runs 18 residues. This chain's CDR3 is CASSPPISFGTASYEQYF. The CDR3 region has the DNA TGTGCCAGCAGCCCACCTATTTCGTTCGGGACAGCCTCCTACGAGCAGTACTTC.

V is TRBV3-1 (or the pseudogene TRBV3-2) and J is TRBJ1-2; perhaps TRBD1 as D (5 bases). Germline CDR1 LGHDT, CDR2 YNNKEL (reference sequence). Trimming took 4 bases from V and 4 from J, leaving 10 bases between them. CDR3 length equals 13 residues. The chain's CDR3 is CASSLGDSYGYTF. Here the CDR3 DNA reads TGTGCCAGCAGCCTAGGGGATAGCTATGGCTACACCTTC.

In DNA, the CDR3 is TGTGCCAGCAGCCTGTCATCGGGACTAGCGGGACGAATTTCCTACGAGCAGTACTTC. It is translated as CASSLSSGLAGRISYEQYF. The V and J genes are TRBV4-2 and TRBJ2-7; 13 bases are shared with TRBD2. Germline trimming cut 4 bases from V and 1 base from J; bases unmatched to any gene: 13. Per the germline V gene, CDR1 is LGHNA and CDR2 is YNFKEQ. The CDR3 is 19 residues long.

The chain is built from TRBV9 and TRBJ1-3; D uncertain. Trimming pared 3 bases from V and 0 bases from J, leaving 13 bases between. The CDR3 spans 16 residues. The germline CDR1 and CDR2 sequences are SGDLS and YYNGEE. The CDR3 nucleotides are TGTGCCAGCAGCGATGGACTGACACTCTCTGGAAACACCATATATTTT. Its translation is CASSDGLTLSGNTIYF. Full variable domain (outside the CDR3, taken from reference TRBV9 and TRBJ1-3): DSGVTQTPKHLITATGQRVTLRCSPRSGDLSVYWYQQSLDQGLQFLIQYYNGEERAKGNILERFSAQQFPDLHSELNLSSLELGDSALYFCASSDGLTLSGNTIYFGEGSWLTVV.

CDR3 sequence reads: CAIRPGTGSDEAFF. The CDR3 DNA reads TGTGCCATTCGTCCCGGGACAGGTTCGGATGAAGCTTTCTTT. The V gene is TRBV10-3, the J gene TRBJ1-1; TRBD1 matches at 8 bases. From germline, CDR1 is ENHRY and CDR2 SYGVKD. The CDR3 spans 14 residues. Unmatched junction bases numbered 13, after V lost 9 bases and J lost 7 bases.

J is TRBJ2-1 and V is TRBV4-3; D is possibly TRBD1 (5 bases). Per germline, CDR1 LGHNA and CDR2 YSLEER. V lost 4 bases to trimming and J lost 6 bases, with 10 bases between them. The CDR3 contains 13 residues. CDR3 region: CASSPGQGNEQFF. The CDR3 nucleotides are TGCGCCAGCAGCCCGGGTCAGGGCAATGAGCAGTTCTTC.

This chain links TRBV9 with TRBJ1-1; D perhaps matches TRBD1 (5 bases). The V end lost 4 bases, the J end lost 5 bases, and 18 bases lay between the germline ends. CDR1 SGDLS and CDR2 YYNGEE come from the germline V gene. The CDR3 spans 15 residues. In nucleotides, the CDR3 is TGTGCCAGCAGCTCCTCAGGGTCCGGTATGACTGAAGCTTTCTTT. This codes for CASSSSGSGMTEAFF. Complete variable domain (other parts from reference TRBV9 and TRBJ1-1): DSGVTQTPKHLITATGQRVTLRCSPRSGDLSVYWYQQSLDQGLQFLIQYYNGEERAKGNILERFSAQQFPDLHSELNLSSLELGDSALYFCASSSSGSGMTEAFFGQGTRLTVV.

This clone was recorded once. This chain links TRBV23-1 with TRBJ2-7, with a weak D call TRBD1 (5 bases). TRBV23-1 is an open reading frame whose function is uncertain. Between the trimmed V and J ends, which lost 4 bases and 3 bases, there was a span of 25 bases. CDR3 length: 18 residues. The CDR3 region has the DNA TGCGCCAGCAGTCCTAAATCCGGTGACAGCCCCGAAGGCTACGAGCAGTACTTC. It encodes CASSPKSGDSPEGYEQYF.

The CDR3 protein is CASSSGFTEAFF. The DNA of the CDR3 is TGTGCCAGCAGTTCAGGATTCACTGAAGCTTTCTTT. This chain joins TRBV12-3 or TRBV12-4 and TRBJ1-1; D is uncertain. The CDR3 extends over 12 amino acids. Trimming removed 4 bases from V and 4 bases from J, with 7 bases in between.

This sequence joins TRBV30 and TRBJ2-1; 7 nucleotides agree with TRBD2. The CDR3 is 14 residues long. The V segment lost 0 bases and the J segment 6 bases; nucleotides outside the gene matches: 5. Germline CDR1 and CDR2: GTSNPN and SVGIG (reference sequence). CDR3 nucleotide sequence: TGTGCCTGGAGTGTGGGGGGGGGTCTCAATGAGCAGTTCTTC. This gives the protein CAWSVGGGLNEQFF.

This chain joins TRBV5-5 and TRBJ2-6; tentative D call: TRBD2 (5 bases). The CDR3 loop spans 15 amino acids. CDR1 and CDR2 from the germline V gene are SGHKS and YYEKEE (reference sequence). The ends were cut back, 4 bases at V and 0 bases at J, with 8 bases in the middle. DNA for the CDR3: TGTGCCAGCAGCGTCGGGGTCTCTGGGGCCAACGTCCTGACTTTC. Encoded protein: CASSVGVSGANVLTF. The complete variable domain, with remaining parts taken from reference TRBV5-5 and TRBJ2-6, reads DAGVTQSPTHLIKTRGQQVTLRCSPISGHKSVSWYQQVLGQGPQFIFQYYEKEERGRGNFPDRFSARQFPNYSSELNVNALLLGDSALYLCASSVGVSGANVLTFGAGSRLTVL.

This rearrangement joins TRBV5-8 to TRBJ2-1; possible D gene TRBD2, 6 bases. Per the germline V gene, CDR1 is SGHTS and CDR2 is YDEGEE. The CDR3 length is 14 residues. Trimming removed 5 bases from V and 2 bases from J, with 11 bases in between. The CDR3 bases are TGTGCCAGCAGGGGGAGGACAACCTACAATGAGCAGTTCTTC. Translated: CASRGRTTYNEQFF.